The present T cell receptor (beta chain) was sequenced within a study of brain T cells in children with intractable seizures. Generated by immunoSEQ multiplex PCR, the TCRdb table keeps only in-frame clones and is missing some. In the table there are approximately 77,000 clones, about 93% of which are singletons. Trimming removed 0 bases at V and 1 base at J, with 7 bases between. Germline V gene sequence: CDR1 SGHRS, CDR2 YFSETQ. This CDR3 is 14 amino acids long. The sample was peripheral blood, taken at surgery. This TCR derives from a boy under two years old with tuberous sclerosis and intractable seizures. This rearrangement joins TRBV5-1 to TRBJ1-1; D uncertain. CDR3 loop: CASSLEVENTEAFF. In nucleotides, the CDR3 is TGCGCCAGCAGCTTGGAAGTGGAGAACACTGAAGCTTTCTTT.